Detailed here is one T cell receptor beta chain. This entry is derived from a study of T cell changes during pregnancy in multiple sclerosis. Generated by immunoSEQ multiplex PCR, the TCRdb table keeps only in-frame clones and is missing some. Counted here are tens of thousands of clones, roughly nine tenths occurring once; the ten biggest clones make up about 5.3%. Germline loops: CDR1 SGDLS, CDR2 YYNGEE. CDR3 length equals 18 residues. V shed 0 bases, J shed 1 base, and the junction held 7 bases outside the gene matches. The sequencing here drew on peripheral blood, taken in the third trimester of pregnancy. This chain joins TRBV9 and TRBJ2-1; TRBD2 matches at 10 bases. This clonotype originated in a female donor in good health, enrolled as a control in a pregnancy study. The chain's CDR3 is CASSVASGGAVSYNEQFF. DNA for the CDR3: TGTGCCAGCAGCGTAGCCAGCGGGGGGGCCGTATCCTACAATGAGCAGTTCTTC.